The 10 T cell receptor beta chains in this list originate from one sample, sequenced in a study of T cells after yellow fever vaccination. TCRdb re-analysed the 5' RACE reads in MiXCR, keeping a single row per CDR3 protein. This sample carries some 500,000 distinct CDR3 sequences, approximately 12% of them seen once, and the ten largest clones take about 14%. The sequencing here drew on PBMCs, taken on the day of the yellow fever booster vaccination. Receptors were obtained from a man aged 30 to 39 who received the YFV17D yellow fever vaccine.

This clonotype was found a few times. The chain joins TRBV20-1 to TRBJ2-1, with 8 bases fitting TRBD2. Losses at the gene ends were 1 base for V and 5 bases for J; bases not matched to a gene: 4. The CDR3 runs to 14 residues. Germline CDR1 reads DFQATT; CDR2 reads SNEGSKA (reference sequence). CDR3 in DNA: TGCAGTGCTAGAGGCGGGAGGACTAACAATGAGCAGTTCTTC. Amino acid sequence: CSARGGRTNNEQFF.

The chain uses TRBV3-1 and TRBJ1-2; TRBD1 aligns across 7 bases. V trimming: 0 bases; J trimming: 7 bases; junction bases outside the gene matches: 5. CDR3 length: 14 residues. Germline V gene data show CDR1 as LGHDT and CDR2 as YNNKEL (reference sequence). The CDR3 protein is CASSQDTGQLGYTF. CDR3 bases: TGTGCCAGCAGCCAAGATACGGGACAGCTTGGCTACACCTTC.

This clonotype has more than one count but fewer than ten. The V and J genes are TRBV6-4 and TRBJ2-4, with D hard to call. Looked up from germline, CDR1 is MRHNA and CDR2 is SNTAGT. Trimming stripped 2 bases from V and 8 bases from J, with 13 bases between. The CDR3 is made up of 14 amino acids. CDR3 nucleotide sequence: TGTGCCAGCAGTGACGAAGGAAGAGGTGACATTCAGTACTTC. Translated, it gives CASSDEGRGDIQYF.

This clonotype came up a few times. V gene TRBV7-2 combines with J gene TRBJ1-1; D possibly corresponds to TRBD1 (6 bases). V dropped 4 bases and J dropped 2 bases, with 11 bases sitting between them. The CDR3 runs to 14 residues. The germline gives CDR1 SGHTA, CDR2 FQGNSA. The CDR3 reads CASSSSGVNTEAFF. The DNA for the CDR3 is TGTGCCAGCAGCTCATCAGGGGTTAACACTGAAGCTTTCTTT. Based on the CDR3 plus reference TRBV7-2 and TRBJ1-1, the full variable domain is GAGVSQSPSNKVTEKGKDVELRCDPISGHTALYWYRQSLGQGLEFLIYFQGNSAPDKSGLPSDRFSAERTGGSVSTLTIQRTQQEDSAVYLCASSSSGVNTEAFFGQGTRLTVV.

This clonotype has just a few counts. The J gene is TRBJ2-7, the V gene TRBV4-3; 7 bases are a match to TRBD2. From germline, CDR1 is LGHNA and CDR2 YSLEER. The CDR3 extends over 15 amino acids. J gave up 6 bases and V 3 bases, and 11 bases lay outside the gene matches. DNA of the CDR3: TGCGCCAGCAGCCAGGAAGCGGGGATCAGTCGCGAGCAGTACTTC. Translating gives CASSQEAGISREQYF.

The rearrangement joins TRBV28 to TRBJ1-1; D is perhaps TRBD1 (5 bases). This CDR3 region has 14 residues. With 6 bases removed from V and 0 bases from J, the gap between germline ends came to 11 bases. Germline lookup yields CDR1 MDHEN and CDR2 SYDVKM. The CDR3 loop reads CASRRKDMNTEAFF. The CDR3 region has the DNA TGTGCCAGCAGAAGAAAGGACATGAACACTGAAGCTTTCTTT.

The sample holds a few counts of this clonotype. V usage is TRBV7-8 and J usage is TRBJ2-1, with no clear D. From germline, CDR1 is SGHVS and CDR2 FQNEAQ. V lost 2 bases to trimming and J lost 4 bases, with 9 bases between them. The CDR3 has 14 residues. CDR3 DNA: TGTGCCAGCAGCTTACAGCAACCGTACAATGAGCAGTTCTTC. Translated, it gives CASSLQQPYNEQFF.

This chain links TRBV27 with TRBJ2-3; 13 positions agree with TRBD2. The CDR3 totals 18 residues. Germline V CDR1 and CDR2: MNHEY, SMNVEV (reference sequence). V lost 4 bases, J lost 2 bases, and 9 bases stayed unmatched. The CDR3 spells CASSSPGLAGKYTDTQYF. CDR3 nucleotides: TGTGCCAGCAGTTCTCCGGGACTAGCGGGGAAGTACACAGATACGCAGTATTTT.

The chain joins TRBV5-1 to TRBJ1-1; perhaps TRBD1 as D (6 bases). Between the trimmed V and J ends, which lost 4 bases and 7 bases, there was a span of 14 bases. Germline V lookup: CDR1 SGHRS, CDR2 YFSETQ. The CDR3 totals 13 residues. CDR3: CASSDTRGREAFF. CDR3 nucleotides: TGCGCCAGCAGCGACACCAGGGGACGTGAAGCTTTCTTT.

V gene TRBV20-1 combines with J gene TRBJ2-1, with 8 bases matching TRBD2. V trimming: 7 bases; J trimming: 2 bases; junction bases outside the gene matches: 13. In germline, CDR1 is DFQATT, CDR2 SNEGSKA (reference sequence). The CDR3 sequence is 16 residues long. CDR3 loop: CSVLVAGPGAYNEQFF. In DNA, the CDR3 is TGCAGTGTTTTGGTAGCGGGGCCTGGGGCCTACAATGAGCAGTTCTTC.